A single sample gave rise to the 30 T cell receptor beta chains below, sequenced in a study of T cell repertoires in cytomegalovirus infection. TCRdb used MiXCR to reprocess the reads, holding one entry per CDR3 protein. This table holds approximately 170,000 distinct CDR3 sequences, about an eighth found once. The sequenced material came from PBMCs. The receptors originated from a human donor in good health (CMV status not recorded). Some clones in this sample may be carry-over from other donors' samples.

The chain has TRBV4-2 and TRBJ1-3, with 9 bases that match TRBD1. The CDR3 runs 17 residues. The J segment lost 0 bases and the V segment lost 5 bases, leaving 8 bases of the junction unmatched. CDR1 is LGHNA and CDR2 is YNFKEQ in the germline V gene. CDR3 bases: TGTGCCAGCAGCGGGACAGGGAATACCAGCTCTGGAAACACCATATATTTT. It translates to CASSGTGNTSSGNTIYF.

Many counts were recorded for this clonotype. V is TRBV7-9 and J is TRBJ2-7; TRBD2 agrees at 9 bases. J lost 3 bases, V lost 4 bases, and 10 bases had no gene match. This CDR3 comprises 16 residues. The germline CDR1 and CDR2 sequences are SEHNR and FQNEAQ (reference sequence). The CDR3 is CASSSLGGTSFYEQYF. The CDR3 DNA follows: TGTGCCAGCAGCTCCCTCGGGGGGACTAGCTTCTACGAGCAGTACTTC.

This sequence joins TRBV5-1 and TRBJ2-7, with 8 bases identical to TRBD2. Trimming cost V 1 base and J 2 bases; bases outside gene matches: 8. The CDR3 runs to 16 residues. The germline CDR1 and CDR2 sequences are SGHRS and YFSETQ. CDR3 sequence: CASSLSSGTSTYEQYF. CDR3 coding DNA: TGCGCCAGCAGCTTGAGTTCCGGGACTAGTACCTACGAGCAGTACTTC.

The chain has TRBV6-2 or TRBV6-3 and TRBJ2-1; D remains unclear. Germline lookup yields CDR1 MNHEY and CDR2 SVGEGT. Trimming took off 5 bases at V and 5 bases at J, with 16 bases between the two ends. The CDR3 is made up of 15 amino acids. CDR3 sequence (DNA): TGTGCCAGCAGTCGAAGGTCCTCTTCAAACAATGAGCAGTTCTTC. Residues: CASSRRSSSNNEQFF.

This clonotype has at least ten counts. The chain has TRBV7-9 and TRBJ2-7; TRBD1 matches at 7 bases. Germline V CDR1 and CDR2: SEHNR, FQNEAQ (reference sequence). V trimming: 3 bases; J trimming: 1 base; junction bases outside the gene matches: 6. This CDR3 spans 15 amino acids. The chain's CDR3 is CASSFSGTESYEQYF. The CDR3 DNA reads as TGTGCCAGCAGCTTCTCCGGGACAGAGTCCTACGAGCAGTACTTC.

This clonotype was counted many times. The chain recombines TRBV6-2 or TRBV6-3 with TRBJ2-7; D is perhaps TRBD1 (6 bases). With 8 bases removed from V and 5 bases from J, the gap between germline ends came to 13 bases. The germline V gene has CDR1 MNHEY and CDR2 SVGEGT. This CDR3 contains 12 residues. Written as DNA, the CDR3 is TGTGCCAGCGGAACAGGGCACGACGAGCAGTACTTC. It specifies CASGTGHDEQYF.

This clonotype has a handful of counts. V gene TRBV6-2 or TRBV6-3 combines with J gene TRBJ1-5, with 9 bases identical to TRBD1. The ends lost 5 bases at V and 1 base at J; junction bases unmatched: 12. Looked up from germline, CDR1 is MNHEY and CDR2 is SVGEGT. CDR3 length: 18 residues. In nucleotides, the CDR3 is TGTGCCAGCAGTGACCGATCGACAGGGGGGACGAGCAATCAGCCCCAGCATTTT. It specifies CASSDRSTGGTSNQPQHF.

V and J are TRBV12-5 and TRBJ2-7; 7 bases align to TRBD1. There are 12 residues in the CDR3. V lost 4 bases, J lost 6 bases, and 3 bases stayed unmatched. Per germline, CDR1 LGHNT and CDR2 FRNRAP. The CDR3 sequence: CASGYDRVEQYF. CDR3 in DNA: TGTGCTAGTGGTTATGACAGGGTCGAGCAGTACTTC.

In its sample, this clonotype was seen many times. The chain joins TRBV7-2 to TRBJ1-2; no clear D gene. V was trimmed by 5 bases and J by 2 bases, leaving 15 bases between them. In germline, CDR1 is SGHTA, CDR2 FQGNSA. CDR3 length: 15 amino acids. CDR3 protein: CASSSDVYANYGYTF. CDR3 DNA: TGTGCCAGCAGCAGCGACGTGTATGCAAACTATGGCTACACCTTC.

This clonotype was counted at least ten times. The V and J genes are TRBV28 and TRBJ1-1; D remains unclear. Germline V gene lookup returns CDR1 MDHEN and CDR2 SYDVKM. The CDR3 extends over 13 amino acids. Trimming shortened V by 7 bases and J by 0 bases, and 9 bases separated the two germline ends. CDR3 DNA sequence: TGTGCCAGCACTAGCAGGATGAACACTGAAGCTTTCTTT. This gives the protein CASTSRMNTEAFF.

Ten or more counts support this clonotype. The chain has TRBV7-9 and TRBJ1-5, with 8 nucleotides matching TRBD1. The J segment lost 1 base and the V segment lost 5 bases, leaving 7 bases of the junction unmatched. The length of the CDR3 is 16 residues. Germline CDR1 reads SEHNR; CDR2 reads FQNEAQ (reference sequence). CDR3 in amino acids: CASSPPDRGSNQPQHF. DNA for the CDR3: TGTGCCAGCAGCCCCCCCGACAGGGGCAGCAATCAGCCCCAGCATTTT.

This clonotype was seen ten or more times. J is TRBJ1-4 and V is TRBV7-9; 11 bases map to TRBD1. This CDR3 comprises 16 residues. The V gene end was trimmed by 5 bases and the J gene end by 7 bases; junction bases not matched to a gene: 9. The germline V gene encodes CDR1 SEHNR and CDR2 FQNEAQ (reference sequence). The CDR3 protein is CASSKPDRGLSEKLFF. CDR3 DNA: TGTGCCAGCAGCAAACCGGACAGGGGGCTTTCTGAAAAACTGTTTTTT.

V usage is TRBV10-3 and J usage is TRBJ2-5; TRBD1 matches 8 bases. This CDR3 has 15 amino acids. Germline values: CDR1 ENHRY, CDR2 SYGVKD. The V gene end was trimmed by 0 bases and the J gene end by 2 bases; junction bases not matched to a gene: 2. The CDR3 is CAISESHRGQETQYF. For the CDR3, the DNA is TGTGCCATCAGTGAGTCCCACAGGGGGCAAGAGACCCAGTACTTC.

This clonotype was seen only a few times. J is TRBJ1-1 and V is TRBV28, with 9 bases aligning to TRBD1. The V gene's germline CDR1 is MDHEN and CDR2 SYDVKM. Trimming cost V 7 bases and J 5 bases; bases outside gene matches: 8. This CDR3 contains 14 residues. CDR3 protein: CASINRGRNTEAFF. In DNA form, the CDR3 reads TGTGCCAGCATAAACAGGGGGCGGAATACTGAAGCTTTCTTT.

This clonotype was detected ten times or more. The chain recombines TRBV7-9 with TRBJ2-2; D remains ambiguous. V lost 2 bases to trimming and J lost 0 bases, with 7 bases between them. The germline V gene has CDR1 SEHNR and CDR2 FQNEAQ (reference sequence). The CDR3 is 15 residues long. This CDR3 is CASSLFTPNTGELFF. The CDR3, as DNA: TGTGCCAGCAGCTTATTTACCCCGAACACCGGGGAGCTGTTTTTT.

CDR3 residues: CSVELAGPLSSYEQYF. CDR3 nucleotides: TGCAGCGTTGAGCTAGCGGGGCCGCTTAGCTCCTACGAGCAGTACTTC. The rearrangement uses TRBV29-1 and TRBJ2-7; TRBD2 agrees at 9 bases. After removal of 3 bases from V and 0 bases from J, the junction contained 9 bases not matched to a gene. The CDR3 covers 16 residues. The germline CDR1 and CDR2 sequences are SQVTM and ANQGSEA.

This clonotype was observed at least ten times. The rearrangement links TRBV6-6 to TRBJ2-7; the D gene is possibly TRBD2 (5 bases). The germline gives CDR1 MNHNY, CDR2 SVGAGI (reference sequence). Trimming removed 2 bases from V and 3 bases from J, with 17 bases in between. The length of the CDR3 is 16 residues. The CDR3 loop is CASSYPGLTSRYEQYF. CDR3 DNA: TGTGCCAGCAGTTACCCCGGACTTACTTCCCGCTACGAGCAGTACTTC.

This clonotype was seen repeatedly, ten times or more. The rearrangement links TRBV28 to TRBJ1-2, with no clear D. CDR1 and CDR2 from the germline V gene are MDHEN and SYDVKM. The CDR3 contains 13 residues. V was pared by 6 bases and J by 1 base, with 9 bases between. The CDR3 spells CASRPTFNYGYTF. The CDR3 nucleotides read TGTGCCAGCAGACCAACTTTTAACTATGGCTACACCTTC.

The sample holds many counts of this clonotype. The chain couples TRBV12-3 or TRBV12-4 to TRBJ1-2, with D unresolved. The CDR3 has 11 amino acids. Trimming took off 8 bases at V and 7 bases at J, with 11 bases between the two ends. CDR3 DNA: TGTGCCAGCTCGACCGGTCTTGGCTACACCTTC. Translated: CASSTGLGYTF.

The table lists this clonotype with many counts. This rearrangement joins TRBV6-1 to TRBJ2-4; 14 nucleotides align to TRBD2. The CDR3 has 17 residues. Per germline, CDR1 MNHNS and CDR2 SASEGT. V lost 7 bases to trimming and J lost 6 bases; unmatched junction nucleotides: 11. CDR3 region: CASTAGTSGRMANIQYF. The CDR3 DNA is TGTGCCAGCACCGCGGGGACTAGCGGGAGAATGGCAAACATTCAGTACTTC.

This chain uses TRBV2 with TRBJ1-1, with no clear D. The CDR3 is made up of 14 amino acids. V was shortened by 6 bases and J by 5 bases, with 16 bases between the two germline ends. Germline CDR1 and CDR2: SNHLY and FYNNEI. The CDR3: CASRGNPAGTEAFF. The CDR3 DNA sequence: TGTGCCAGCAGGGGGAACCCGGCGGGGACTGAAGCTTTCTTT.

Ten or more counts support this clonotype. The chain recombines TRBV7-2 with TRBJ1-6; tentative D call: TRBD1 (6 bases). V dropped 7 bases and J dropped 0 bases, with 22 bases sitting between them. The V gene's germline CDR1 is SGHTA and CDR2 FQGNSA. This CDR3 spans 19 amino acids. CDR3 amino acids: CASTLSGGGGFSYNSPLHF. The CDR3 DNA is TGTGCCAGCACCTTGTCGGGAGGAGGGGGTTTCTCCTATAATTCACCCCTCCACTTT.

The V and J genes are TRBV28 and TRBJ1-3, with unresolved D. The CDR3 is 17 residues long. Germline loops: CDR1 MDHEN, CDR2 SYDVKM. V was cut by 5 bases and J by 0 bases, with 17 bases left in between. CDR3 nucleotide sequence: TGTGCCAGCAGTCCTTCTCGGCCGAGCCTCTCTGGAAACACCATATATTTT. Translated: CASSPSRPSLSGNTIYF. Full variable domain (missing parts from reference TRBV28 and TRBJ1-3): DVKVTQSSRYLVKRTGEKVFLECVQDMDHENMFWYRQDPGLGLRLIYFSYDVKMKEKGDIPEGYSVSREKKERFSLILESASTNQTSMYLCASSPSRPSLSGNTIYFGEGSWLTVV.

This clonotype came up a few times. The CDR3 coding sequence is TGTGCCAGCAGTTCCCACAGGGGCAGAGATCAGCCCCAGCATTTT. It translates to CASSSHRGRDQPQHF. This chain uses TRBV12-3 or TRBV12-4 with TRBJ1-5; 7 positions agree with TRBD1. V shed 4 bases and J 5 bases; nucleotides not matched to a gene: 8. CDR3 length: 15 residues.

This clonotype was seen more than once but under ten times. This chain uses TRBV12-3 or TRBV12-4 with TRBJ1-2, with TRBD1 matching over 7 bases. With 6 bases clipped from V and 0 bases from J, the junction kept 4 bases outside the gene matches. The CDR3 totals 14 residues. The CDR3 sequence: CASRTGLANYGYTF. The CDR3 DNA reads TGTGCCAGCAGGACAGGGCTAGCTAACTATGGCTACACCTTC.

At least ten counts were recorded for this clonotype. The chain carries TRBV7-2 and TRBJ2-2; D is uncertain. CDR1 is SGHTA and CDR2 is FQGNSA in the germline V gene. This CDR3 comprises 13 residues. The V and J ends lost 5 bases and 13 bases respectively, with 17 bases between them. CDR3 loop: CASSRGRKIRLFF. The CDR3 nucleotides read TGTGCCAGCAGCCGTGGACGAAAAATAAGGCTGTTTTTT.

V is TRBV29-1 and J is TRBJ2-3, with TRBD2 matching 7 bases. Germline V gene data show CDR1 as SQVTM and CDR2 as ANQGSEA. The V and J ends lost 2 bases and 5 bases, in that order; junction bases with no gene match: 4. The CDR3 is 13 residues long. The CDR3 sequence is CSVEWLAEDTQYF. In DNA, the CDR3 is TGCAGCGTTGAATGGCTAGCGGAAGATACGCAGTATTTT.

This clonotype was seen more than once but under ten times. V is TRBV28 and J is TRBJ2-7; 7 bases are a match to TRBD1. The CDR3 contains 15 residues. CDR1 is MDHEN, CDR2 SYDVKM, per germline. Losses at the gene ends were 6 bases for V and 0 bases for J; bases not matched to a gene: 8. CDR3 nucleotides: TGTGCCAGCAGCCGGACCGGGACAGTCTCCTACGAGCAGTACTTC. Residues: CASSRTGTVSYEQYF.

This clonotype was seen repeatedly, ten times or more. The J gene is TRBJ1-1, the V gene TRBV7-2; possible D gene TRBD1, 6 bases. Germline V lookup: CDR1 SGHTA, CDR2 FQGNSA. The CDR3 contains 16 residues. The V gene lost 5 bases and the J gene lost 0 bases, with 16 bases spanning the gap. This CDR3 reads CASSLFFGQLNTEAFF. The CDR3 DNA follows: TGTGCCAGCAGCCTATTCTTCGGACAGCTGAACACTGAAGCTTTCTTT.

This clonotype has a handful of counts. The rearrangement uses TRBV27 and TRBJ2-1; D call uncertain. The CDR3 spans 14 residues. Germline lookup yields CDR1 MNHEY and CDR2 SMNVEV (reference sequence). The V and J ends lost 8 bases and 0 bases respectively, with 11 bases between them. This CDR3 reads CASGENGSYNEQFF. Here the CDR3 DNA reads TGTGCCAGCGGCGAGAACGGCTCCTACAATGAGCAGTTCTTC.